This record covers a single T cell receptor beta chain. As yet, its antigen is unknown. TCRdb itself ran the 5' RACE reads through MiXCR, one entry per CDR3 protein. In the table there are hundreds of thousands of distinct CDR3 sequences, 17% of which are singletons. This specimen belongs to a study of CD8 T cells in ankylosing spondylitis. General study findings and limits: Ankylosing spondylitis blood appeared to be characterized by a TCR beta motif of several highly homologous variants.

The CDR3 extends over 13 amino acids. Germline V gene data show CDR1 as LGHNA and CDR2 as YNFKEQ. V shed 1 base and J shed 6 bases, with 8 bases lying between them. The chain couples TRBV4-2 to TRBJ2-3; the D gene is possibly TRBD2 (6 bases). This TCR came from a male donor with ankylosing spondylitis. The sample taken for sequencing was blood, either unsorted or a sorted T cell fraction (not recorded which). The CDR3 spells CASSQGREDTQYF. CDR3 nucleotide sequence: TGTGCCAGCAGCCAAGGGAGGGAGGATACGCAGTATTTT.